This T cell receptor beta chain comes out of a study of blood T cell repertoires in COVID-19. Study information: The United States, Italy and Spain were the sources of the acute and convalescent COVID-19 samples. Sources were T cells, B-cell-depleted T cells, or PBMCs; the material itself was cDNA or gDNA.

The length of the CDR3 is 15 residues. Deletions cut 4 bases from V and 4 bases from J, with 16 bases between. From germline, CDR1 is SGHTS and CDR2 YDEGEE. Per the study methods: Cell counts per sample came from amplifying reference gene primers. The table came from immunoSEQ multiplex PCR; TCRdb's copy has only in-frame clones and leaves some out. From that table come the V and J calls and clone size; the DNA was used to work out D and trimming. The data contain tens of thousands of clones, 79% of them singletons. The sequence was obtained from a human donor in a cohort sampled during active COVID-19. J is TRBJ2-3 and V is TRBV5-8, with a possible D match to TRBD1 (6 bases). The material sequenced was peripheral blood. The CDR3 DNA follows: TGTGCCAGCAGCAAGGCCGTGGGGGCCGCAGATACGCAGTATTTT. Protein: CASSKAVGAADTQYF.